A few counts support the clone carrying this T cell receptor beta chain. The antigen remains unidentified. Every one of the donors was a healthy Caucasian. The sample comes from a study of identical twins. Study-wide results and caveats: The same donors were not followed; conclusions instead depended on cross-sectional statistical analysis. Within monozygotic twins, out-of-frame TCR alpha sharing was underestimated by the models. Twins showed weaker excess sharing in their beta out-of-frame sequences.

The germline gives CDR1 SGHAT, CDR2 FQNNGV. The CDR3 is made up of 20 amino acids. The ends lost 6 bases at V and 0 bases at J; junction bases unmatched: 16. In TCRdb, the 5' RACE reads were re-called with MiXCR into one record per CDR3 protein. Counted here are about 390,000 distinct CDR3 sequences, approximately 8.7% occurring once; the ten biggest clones make up roughly 9%. The sample was naive T cells sorted from blood. The chain joins TRBV11-2 to TRBJ2-3; 12 bases map to TRBD2. This clonotype was sampled from a woman aged 45-65 years in good health. For the CDR3, the DNA is TGTGCCAGCAGGCACGTGAGTCTAGCGGGAGGGGGCTCTAGCACAGATACGCAGTATTTT. Protein sequence: CASRHVSLAGGGSSTDTQYF.